The 13 T cell receptor beta chains reported below all come from one sample, sequenced in a study of technical replicates of blood from a few donors. The method was immunoSEQ multiplex PCR; TCRdb's version includes in-frame clones alone and lacks a portion of them. Here the sample spans 65,000 to 70,000 clones, 80% to 90% being singletons. The sample consisted of PBMCs. Source of these receptors: a human donor in good health. Some clones in this sample may be carry-over from other donors' samples.

The CDR3: CASSYVRGGETEAFF. The DNA for the CDR3 is TGTGCCAGCAGTTATGTGAGGGGCGGGGAGACTGAAGCTTTCTTT. The genes are TRBV6-5 and TRBJ1-1, with D perhaps TRBD1 (5 bases). Trimming stripped 3 bases from V and 5 bases from J, with 16 bases between. Per the germline V gene, CDR1 is MNHEY and CDR2 is SVGAGI. The CDR3 length is 15 residues.

The rearrangement links TRBV7-2 to TRBJ2-5, with D unclear. The CDR3 covers 15 residues. Germline V gene data show CDR1 as SGHTA and CDR2 as FQGNSA. Deletions cut 0 bases from V and 1 base from J, with 9 bases between. This CDR3 reads CASSLALAVQETQYF. Written as DNA, the CDR3 is TGTGCCAGCAGCTTAGCGCTGGCGGTCCAAGAGACCCAGTACTTC.

The chain uses TRBV9 and TRBJ2-2, with 10 nucleotides matching TRBD1. Germline loops: CDR1 SGDLS, CDR2 YYNGEE. V lost 3 bases and J lost 5; bases outside the gene matches: 4. CDR3 length equals 15 residues. This CDR3 reads CASSGGQGITGELFF. The CDR3 DNA reads as TGTGCCAGCAGCGGGGGACAGGGGATTACCGGGGAGCTGTTTTTT.

CDR3 sequence (DNA): TGTGCCAGTAGTAGAACCTCCAGGGGGGCGTCCGACTATAGCAATCAGCCCCAGCATTTT. Its translation: CASSRTSRGASDYSNQPQHF. The chain links TRBV19 to TRBJ1-5; 7 nucleotides agree with TRBD1. The V and J ends lost 4 bases and 0 bases, in that order; junction bases with no gene match: 18. Germline CDR1 reads LNHDA; CDR2 reads SQIVND (reference sequence). This CDR3 is 20 amino acids long.

The chain combines TRBV6-6 with TRBJ2-1; possible D gene TRBD1, 7 bases. The ends were cut back, 6 bases at V and 11 bases at J, with 26 bases in the middle. CDR3 length: 16 residues. Germline V CDR1 and CDR2: MNHNY, SVGAGI (reference sequence). The CDR3 region is CASSPAPERGGGKQFF. DNA of the CDR3: TGTGCCAGCAGCCCCGCACCGGAGCGAGGGGGCGGGAAGCAGTTCTTC.

The chain joins TRBV7-2 to TRBJ2-3, with D possibly TRBD2 on 6 matching bases. This CDR3 has 16 amino acids. The V gene's germline CDR1 is SGHTA and CDR2 FQGNSA. The germline V and J ends were trimmed by 3 bases and 2 bases, with 15 bases remaining between them. This CDR3 reads CASSLGLQGYTDTQYF. CDR3 bases: TGTGCCAGCAGCTTGGGACTGCAGGGTTACACAGATACGCAGTATTTT.

J is TRBJ2-7 and V is TRBV7-2; TRBD2 matches at 7 bases. The V gene's germline CDR1 is SGHTA and CDR2 FQGNSA. Trimming took 5 bases from V and 6 from J; bases not matched to a gene: 10. The CDR3 runs 14 residues. CDR3 coding DNA: TGTGCCAGCAGCGCACGACGGGCGGGAGTCGAGCAGTACTTC. It specifies CASSARRAGVEQYF.

The chain links TRBV30 to TRBJ1-2; TRBD1 agrees at 7 bases. Unmatched junction bases numbered 6, after V lost 3 bases and J lost 5 bases. The CDR3 has 13 residues. Germline CDR1 GTSNPN, CDR2 SVGIG (reference sequence). CDR3 loop: CAWSEGTAYGYTF. The CDR3 region has the DNA TGTGCCTGGAGCGAGGGGACAGCTTATGGCTACACCTTC.

The genes are TRBV29-1 and TRBJ1-2, with TRBD1 identical over 8 bases. From germline, CDR1 is SQVTM and CDR2 ANQGSEA. Trimming took 4 bases from V and 8 from J; bases not matched to a gene: 6. The CDR3 length is 12 residues. CDR3 DNA: TGCAGCGTTGTGGGACAGGCTGACGGCTACACCTTC. The encoded protein is CSVVGQADGYTF.

V and J are TRBV18 and TRBJ1-1, with 11 bases matching TRBD1. The CDR3 has 15 amino acids. Per germline, CDR1 KGHSH and CDR2 LQKENI. The V and J ends lost 5 bases and 1 base, in that order; junction bases with no gene match: 3. The CDR3: CASSEGQGANTEAFF. CDR3 coding DNA: TGTGCCAGCTCAGAAGGACAGGGGGCGAACACTGAAGCTTTCTTT.

The chain combines TRBV7-3 with TRBJ2-2; 7 bases are shared with TRBD2. Germline CDR1 reads SGHTA; CDR2 reads FQGTGA. Trimming cost V 2 bases and J 6 bases; bases outside gene matches: 3. The CDR3 contains 14 residues. CDR3 in amino acids: CASSLAGVAGELFF. The CDR3 nucleotides are TGTGCCAGCAGCTTAGCGGGGGTAGCCGGGGAGCTGTTTTTT.

The rearrangement joins TRBV7-3 to TRBJ2-1; D is perhaps TRBD1 (6 bases). Germline V gene sequence: CDR1 SGHTA, CDR2 FQGTGA. The CDR3 consists of 14 residues. Trimming took 5 bases from V and 2 from J, leaving 10 bases between them. CDR3 in amino acids: CASSRTAAYNEQFF. The CDR3 region has the DNA TGTGCCAGCAGCAGGACAGCGGCCTACAATGAGCAGTTCTTC.

The chain recombines TRBV7-3 with TRBJ2-1, with a weak D call TRBD1 (5 bases). V lost 5 bases and J lost 0, with 14 bases in between. From germline, CDR1 is SGHTA and CDR2 FQGTGA. This CDR3 contains 16 residues. The DNA of the CDR3 is TGTGCCAGCAGCCCGAAGCCTCAGGGCTCCTACAATGAGCAGTTCTTC. Protein product: CASSPKPQGSYNEQFF.